This passage covers 5 T cell receptor beta chains from one sample sequenced in a study of shared clonotypes between healthy human individuals. The table came from immunoSEQ multiplex PCR; TCRdb's copy has only in-frame clones and leaves some out. The table records about 2.1 million clones, 90% to 95% of them present only once. Naive CD8 cells, CD45RO-negative and positively selected for CCR7, excluded terminally differentiated effector memory CD45RA+ cells. Sequencing used naive CD8+ T cells from PBMCs. The source of these receptors is a man between 18 and 35 years old in good health. Some clones in this sample may be carry-over from other donors' samples.

The gene calls are TRBV27 and TRBJ2-3; TRBD2 agrees at 7 bases. Unmatched junction bases numbered 8, after V lost 5 bases and J lost 0 bases. This CDR3 is built from 16 residues. Germline assignment: CDR1 MNHEY and CDR2 SMNVEV (reference sequence). The CDR3 nucleotides are TGTGCCAGCAGTCCGGGAGCGGGGTATAGCACAGATACGCAGTATTTT. This gives the protein CASSPGAGYSTDTQYF.

V and J are TRBV11-2 and TRBJ2-7; no clear D gene. The V and J ends lost 1 base and 8 bases respectively, with 12 bases between them. The CDR3 runs 13 residues. The V gene's germline CDR1 is SGHAT and CDR2 FQNNGV. The CDR3 spells CASSLGLSPQQYF. CDR3 sequence (DNA): TGTGCCAGCAGCTTAGGGCTATCCCCCCAGCAGTACTTC.

The genes are TRBV5-6 and TRBJ1-2; no reliable D call. CDR1 and CDR2 (germline): SGHDT, YYEEEE. The CDR3 extends over 15 amino acids. V was pared by 3 bases and J by 3 bases, with 15 bases between. CDR3 in amino acids: CASSSPLDGYYGYTF. For the CDR3, the DNA is TGTGCCAGCAGCTCTCCTTTGGACGGGTACTATGGCTACACCTTC.

This clone occurred a few times. The chain is built from TRBV13 and TRBJ1-5; 7 nucleotides align to TRBD1. CDR3 size: 14 residues. The V and J ends lost 5 bases and 4 bases, in that order; junction bases with no gene match: 5. Germline V CDR1 and CDR2: PRHDT, FYEKMQ (reference sequence). CDR3 sequence (DNA): TGTGCCAGCAGCCAGGGGGGGCCAAATCAGCCCCAGCATTTT. It specifies CASSQGGPNQPQHF.

The V call is TRBV4-1, the J call TRBJ2-7; no reliable D call. The CDR3 runs to 15 residues. Per the germline V gene, CDR1 is MGHRA and CDR2 is YSYEKL. The V gene lost 0 bases and the J gene lost 5 bases, with 14 bases spanning the gap. Here the CDR3 DNA reads TGCGCCAGCAGCCAAGATTCGCAGGTCGGCGACGAGCAGTACTTC. Amino acid sequence: CASSQDSQVGDEQYF.